This T cell receptor beta chain derives from a study of T cell repertoires in cytomegalovirus infection. Findings of the study overall: Within the response measured ex vivo, HLA-C-restricted CMV-specific TCR beta clonotypes were dominant.

This clonotype appeared many times. Its antigen is not identified. TCRdb analysed the reads with MiXCR anew, one entry per CDR3 protein. The sample yields approximately 130,000 distinct CDR3 sequences, roughly 8.2% seen once. The origin of this receptor is a human donor in good health (CMV status not recorded). Some clones in this sample may be carry-over from other donors' samples. Sequenced material: PBMCs.

The DNA of the CDR3 is TGCAGCGTTGGGGAGGGTCATGGCTACACCTTC. It encodes CSVGEGHGYTF. This rearrangement joins TRBV29-1 to TRBJ1-2, with D hard to call. The CDR3 length is 11 residues. Per germline, CDR1 SQVTM and CDR2 ANQGSEA. Trimming took 4 bases from V and 6 from J, leaving 9 bases between them.